Each of the 6 T cell receptor beta chains below was sequenced from the same sample in a study of OX40 agonist ivuxolimab in advanced cancers. Measured with immunoSEQ multiplex PCR; TCRdb has only the in-frame clones, and not every one. Of 75,000 to 95,000 clones listed, around 90% are singletons. The input for sequencing was CD4+ or CD8+ T cells sorted from blood, taken in a trial of the OX40 agonist ivuxolimab. The origin of the receptors is an adult with an advanced solid tumor such as melanoma, head and neck, liver or kidney cancer.

The rearrangement links TRBV5-1 to TRBJ2-1; perhaps TRBD1 as D (6 bases). Deletions cut 3 bases from V and 7 bases from J, with 20 bases between. There are 16 residues in the CDR3. Germline CDR1 is SGHRS and CDR2 is YFSETQ. This CDR3 reads CASSSGTLATTNEQFF. CDR3 coding DNA: TGCGCCAGCAGCTCGGGGACACTTGCTACCACTAATGAGCAGTTCTTC.

V and J are TRBV11-1 and TRBJ1-1; D is unclear. The CDR3 runs 14 residues. Looked up from germline, CDR1 is SGHAT and CDR2 is FQDESV (reference sequence). V lost 4 bases and J 1 base, leaving 10 bases between the germline ends. CDR3 bases: TGTGCCAGCAGCTACAGAGGGCCGAACACTGAAGCTTTCTTT. Amino acid sequence: CASSYRGPNTEAFF.

In this sample, this clone turned up a few times. The chain employs TRBV19 and TRBJ1-1; no definite D call. V lost 8 bases to trimming and J lost 3 bases, with 10 bases between them. The CDR3 has 12 residues. Germline loops: CDR1 LNHDA, CDR2 SQIVND (reference sequence). As DNA, the CDR3 is TGTGCCAGTTTCTGGTCGCACACTGAAGCTTTCTTT. Translation: CASFWSHTEAFF.

The chain uses TRBV19 and TRBJ2-3; D could derive from TRBD1 or TRBD2 (5 bases each). Germline V CDR1 and CDR2: LNHDA, SQIVND (reference sequence). The CDR3 has 14 amino acids. Trimming cost V 6 bases and J 2 bases, with 12 bases left between them. Written as DNA, the CDR3 is TGTGCCAGTAGCACTCGAGGGGACACAGATACGCAGTATTTT. Its translation: CASSTRGDTDTQYF.

The DNA of the CDR3 is TGCAGCGGAGCGGACACCGGGGAGCTGTTTTTT. This gives the protein CSGADTGELFF. The chain has TRBV29-1 and TRBJ2-2; a possible D gene is TRBD2 (5 bases). Trimming stripped 7 bases from V and 3 bases from J, with 6 bases between. CDR1 is SQVTM, CDR2 ANQGSEA, per germline. The CDR3 spans 11 residues.

The chain recombines TRBV9 with TRBJ2-5; 8 bases fit TRBD1. CDR1 and CDR2 from the germline V gene are SGDLS and YYNGEE. This CDR3 is 15 amino acids long. With 4 bases clipped from V and 3 bases from J, the junction kept 8 bases outside the gene matches. In DNA, the CDR3 is TGTGCCAGCAGCCCATTGACAGGGGATGAAGAGACCCAGTACTTC. It translates to CASSPLTGDEETQYF.